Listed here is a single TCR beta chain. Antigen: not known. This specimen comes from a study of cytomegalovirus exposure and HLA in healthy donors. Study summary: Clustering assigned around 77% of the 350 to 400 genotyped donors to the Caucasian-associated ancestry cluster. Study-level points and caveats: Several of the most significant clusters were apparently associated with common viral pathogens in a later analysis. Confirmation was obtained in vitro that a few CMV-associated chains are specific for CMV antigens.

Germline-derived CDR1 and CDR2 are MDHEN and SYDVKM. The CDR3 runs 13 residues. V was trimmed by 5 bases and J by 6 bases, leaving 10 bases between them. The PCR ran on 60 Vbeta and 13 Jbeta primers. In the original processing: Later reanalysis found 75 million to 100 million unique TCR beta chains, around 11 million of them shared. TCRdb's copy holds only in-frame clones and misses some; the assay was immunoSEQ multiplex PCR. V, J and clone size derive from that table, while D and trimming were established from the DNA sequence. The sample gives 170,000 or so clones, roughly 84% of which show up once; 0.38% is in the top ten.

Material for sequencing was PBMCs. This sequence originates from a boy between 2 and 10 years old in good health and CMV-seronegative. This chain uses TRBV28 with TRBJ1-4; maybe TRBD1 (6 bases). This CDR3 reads CASSVRTDEKLFF. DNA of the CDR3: TGTGCCAGCAGTGTTAGGACAGATGAAAAACTGTTTTTT.